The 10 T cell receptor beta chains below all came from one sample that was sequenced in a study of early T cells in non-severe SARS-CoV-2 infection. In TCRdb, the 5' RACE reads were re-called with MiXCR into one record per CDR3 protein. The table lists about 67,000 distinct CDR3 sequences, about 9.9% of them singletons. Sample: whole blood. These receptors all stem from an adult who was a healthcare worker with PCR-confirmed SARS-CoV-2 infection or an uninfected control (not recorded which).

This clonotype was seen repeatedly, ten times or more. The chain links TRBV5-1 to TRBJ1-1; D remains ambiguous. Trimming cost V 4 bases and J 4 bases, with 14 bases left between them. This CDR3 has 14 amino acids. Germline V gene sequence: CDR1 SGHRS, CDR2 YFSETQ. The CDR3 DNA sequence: TGCGCCAGCAGCCCTCCCGAAGAAACCACTGAAGCTTTCTTT. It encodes CASSPPEETTEAFF. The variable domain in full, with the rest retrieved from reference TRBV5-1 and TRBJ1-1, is KAGVTQTPRYLIKTRGQQVTLSCSPISGHRSVSWYQQTPGQGLQFLFEYFSETQRNKGNFPGRFSGRQFSNSRSEMNVSTLELGDSALYLCASSPPEETTEAFFGQGTRLTVV.

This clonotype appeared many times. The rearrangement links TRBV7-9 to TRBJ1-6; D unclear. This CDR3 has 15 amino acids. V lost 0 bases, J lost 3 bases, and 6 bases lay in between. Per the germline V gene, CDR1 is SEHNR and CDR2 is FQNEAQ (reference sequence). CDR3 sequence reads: CASSLAAIYNSPLHF. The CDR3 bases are TGTGCCAGCAGCTTAGCGGCCATCTATAATTCACCCCTCCACTTT.

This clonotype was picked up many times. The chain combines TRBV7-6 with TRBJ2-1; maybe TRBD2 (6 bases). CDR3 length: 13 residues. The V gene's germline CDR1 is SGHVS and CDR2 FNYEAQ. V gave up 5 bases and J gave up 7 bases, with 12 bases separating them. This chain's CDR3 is CASSRGKFNEQFF. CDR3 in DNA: TGTGCCAGCAGCCGGGGGAAGTTTAATGAGCAGTTCTTC.

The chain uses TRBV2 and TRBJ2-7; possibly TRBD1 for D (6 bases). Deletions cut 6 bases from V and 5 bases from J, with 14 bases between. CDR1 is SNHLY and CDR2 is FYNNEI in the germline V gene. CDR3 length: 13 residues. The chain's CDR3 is CASSPGAGDEQYF. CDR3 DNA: TGTGCCAGCAGCCCCGGGGCAGGGGACGAGCAGTACTTC.

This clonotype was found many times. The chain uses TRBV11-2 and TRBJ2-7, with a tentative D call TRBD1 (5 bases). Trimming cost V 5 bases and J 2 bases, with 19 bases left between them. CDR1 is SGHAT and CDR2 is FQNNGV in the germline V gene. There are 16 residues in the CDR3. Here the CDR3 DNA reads TGTGCCAGCAGCCCCACCGGCCTGGACACCACCTACGAGCAGTACTTC. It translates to CASSPTGLDTTYEQYF.

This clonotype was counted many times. The CDR3 DNA sequence: TGTGCCAGCAGCTTAGCGGTGCATTCACCCCTCCACTTT. Translation gives CASSLAVHSPLHF. The chain recombines TRBV11-2 with TRBJ1-6; D is undetermined. This CDR3 spans 13 amino acids. CDR1 and CDR2 from the germline V gene are SGHAT and FQNNGV. V was shortened by 1 base and J by 8 bases, with 6 bases between the two germline ends.

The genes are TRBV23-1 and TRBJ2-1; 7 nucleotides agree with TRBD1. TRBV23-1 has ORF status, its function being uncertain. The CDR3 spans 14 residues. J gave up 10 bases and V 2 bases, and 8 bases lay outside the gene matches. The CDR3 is CASSQAQGDCEQFF. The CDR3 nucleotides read TGCGCCAGCAGTCAAGCTCAGGGGGATTGCGAGCAGTTCTTC.

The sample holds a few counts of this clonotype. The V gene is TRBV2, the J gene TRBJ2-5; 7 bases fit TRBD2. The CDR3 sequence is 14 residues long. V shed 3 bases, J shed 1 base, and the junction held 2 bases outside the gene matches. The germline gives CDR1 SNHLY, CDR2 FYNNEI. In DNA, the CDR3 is TGTGCCAGCAGTGAGCCTAGCGGCCAAGAGACCCAGTACTTC. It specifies CASSEPSGQETQYF. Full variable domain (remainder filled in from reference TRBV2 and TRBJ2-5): EPEVTQTPSHQVTQMGQEVILRCVPISNHLYFYWYRQILGQKVEFLVSFYNNEISEKSEIFDDQFSVERPDGSNFTLKIRSTKLEDSAMYFCASSEPSGQETQYFGPGTRLLVL.

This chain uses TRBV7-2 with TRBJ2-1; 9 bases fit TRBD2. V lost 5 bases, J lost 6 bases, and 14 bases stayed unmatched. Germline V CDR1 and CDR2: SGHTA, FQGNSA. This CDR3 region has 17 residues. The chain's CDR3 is CASSLSLGAGGRNEQFF. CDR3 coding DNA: TGTGCCAGCAGCCTGAGCTTAGGTGCGGGGGGGCGCAATGAGCAGTTCTTC.

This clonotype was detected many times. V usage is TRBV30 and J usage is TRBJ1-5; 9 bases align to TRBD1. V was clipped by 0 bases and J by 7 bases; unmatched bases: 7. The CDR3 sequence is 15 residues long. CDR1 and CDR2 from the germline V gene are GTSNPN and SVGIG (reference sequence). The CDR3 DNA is TGTGCCTGGAGTGTAGGGACAGGGCTCAACCAGCCCCAGCATTTT. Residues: CAWSVGTGLNQPQHF. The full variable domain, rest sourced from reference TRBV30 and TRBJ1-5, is SQTIHQWPATLVQPVGSPLSLECTVEGTSNPNLYWYRQAAGRGLQLLFYSVGIGQISSEVPQNLSASRPQDRQFILSSKKLLLSDSGFYLCAWSVGTGLNQPQHFGDGTRLSIL.